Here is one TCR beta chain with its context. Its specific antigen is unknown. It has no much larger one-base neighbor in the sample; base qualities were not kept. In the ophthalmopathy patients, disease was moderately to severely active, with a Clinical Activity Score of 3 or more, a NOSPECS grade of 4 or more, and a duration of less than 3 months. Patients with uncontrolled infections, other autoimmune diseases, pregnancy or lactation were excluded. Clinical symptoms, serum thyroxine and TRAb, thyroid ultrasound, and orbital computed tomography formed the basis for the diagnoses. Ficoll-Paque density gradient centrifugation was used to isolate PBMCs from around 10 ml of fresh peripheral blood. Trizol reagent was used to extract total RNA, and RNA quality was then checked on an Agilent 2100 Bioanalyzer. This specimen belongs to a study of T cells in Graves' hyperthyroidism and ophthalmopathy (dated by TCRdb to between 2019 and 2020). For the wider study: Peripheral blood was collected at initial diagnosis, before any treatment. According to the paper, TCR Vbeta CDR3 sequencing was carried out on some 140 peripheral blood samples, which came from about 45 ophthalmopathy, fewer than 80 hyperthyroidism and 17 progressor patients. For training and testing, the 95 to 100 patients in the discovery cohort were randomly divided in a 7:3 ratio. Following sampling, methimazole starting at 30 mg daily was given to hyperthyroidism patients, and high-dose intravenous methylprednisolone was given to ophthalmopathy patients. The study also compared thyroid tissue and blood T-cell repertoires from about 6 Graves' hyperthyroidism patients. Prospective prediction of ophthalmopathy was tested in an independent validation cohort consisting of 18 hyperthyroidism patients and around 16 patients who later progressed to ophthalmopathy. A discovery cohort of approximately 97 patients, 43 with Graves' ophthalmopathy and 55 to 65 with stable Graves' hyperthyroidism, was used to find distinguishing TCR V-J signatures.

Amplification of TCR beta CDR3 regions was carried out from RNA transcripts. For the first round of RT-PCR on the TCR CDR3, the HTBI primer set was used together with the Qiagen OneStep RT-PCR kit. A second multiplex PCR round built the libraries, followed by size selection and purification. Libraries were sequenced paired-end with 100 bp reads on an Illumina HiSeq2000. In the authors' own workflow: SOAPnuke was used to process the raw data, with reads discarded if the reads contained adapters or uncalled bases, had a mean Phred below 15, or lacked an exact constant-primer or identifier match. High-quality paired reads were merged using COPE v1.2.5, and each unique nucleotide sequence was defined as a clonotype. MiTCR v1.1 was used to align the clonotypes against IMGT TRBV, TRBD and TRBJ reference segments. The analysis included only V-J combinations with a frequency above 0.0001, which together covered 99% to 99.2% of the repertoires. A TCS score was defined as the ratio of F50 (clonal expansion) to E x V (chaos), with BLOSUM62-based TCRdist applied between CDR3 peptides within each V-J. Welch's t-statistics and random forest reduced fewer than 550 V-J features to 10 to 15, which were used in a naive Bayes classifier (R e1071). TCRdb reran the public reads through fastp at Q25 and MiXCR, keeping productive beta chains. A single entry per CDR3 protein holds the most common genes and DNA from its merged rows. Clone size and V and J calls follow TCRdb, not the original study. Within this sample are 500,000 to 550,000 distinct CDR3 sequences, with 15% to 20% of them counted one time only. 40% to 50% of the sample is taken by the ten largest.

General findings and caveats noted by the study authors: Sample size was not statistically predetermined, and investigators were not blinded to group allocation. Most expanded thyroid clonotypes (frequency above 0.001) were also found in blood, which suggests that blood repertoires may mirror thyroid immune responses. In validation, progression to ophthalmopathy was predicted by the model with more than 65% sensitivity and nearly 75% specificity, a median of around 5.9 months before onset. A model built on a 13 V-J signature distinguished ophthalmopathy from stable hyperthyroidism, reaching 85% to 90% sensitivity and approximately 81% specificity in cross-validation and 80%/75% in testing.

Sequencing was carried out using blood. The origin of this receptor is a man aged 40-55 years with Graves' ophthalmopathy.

The CDR3 in this case is CASSQSPQERETQYF. The DNA sequence is given as TGTGCCAGCAGCCAAAGTCCCCAGGAGAGGGAGACCCAGTACTTC. The sequence links TRBV3-1 to TRBJ2-5; the D gene cannot be named for sure. CDR1 and CDR2 are drawn from the germline V gene (reference sequence): LGHDT, YNNKEL. V loses 2 bases of germline sequence and J loses 5 bases, and the interval between the two ends is 15 bases. The CDR3 measures 15 amino acids from cysteine to phenylalanine. The CDR3 DNA has 45 bases and is translated from base 1.